Listed below are T cell receptor beta chains from one sample, sequenced in a study of T cell changes during pregnancy in multiple sclerosis. Assay: immunoSEQ multiplex PCR; the TCRdb copy retains only in-frame clones and omits some. This sample has about 87,000 clones, with roughly 93% found just once. The sample here was peripheral blood, taken in the third trimester of pregnancy. These receptors were taken from a female donor in good health, enrolled as a control in a pregnancy study. Both conserved end residues are part of each CDR3. Each record gives: V gene, D gene, clone size, J gene, CDR3 DNA, CDR3 protein. D genes are given only for firm matches. Some rows mark clone size as missing; the rest say once, few, many or name a class of expanded clone.

v_gene: TRBV28; d_gene: -; abundance: -; j_gene: TRBJ1-2; CDR3nt: TGTGCCAGCGATCGAGGAAACTATGGCTACACCTTC; CDR3aa: CASDRGNYGYTF
v_gene: TRBV20-1; d_gene: -; abundance: -; j_gene: TRBJ2-2; CDR3nt: TGCAGCGCAGGGGTTACCGGGGAGCTGTTTTTT; CDR3aa: CSAGVTGELFF
v_gene: TRBV5-1; d_gene: -; abundance: -; j_gene: TRBJ2-2; CDR3nt: TGCGCCAGCAGTGGACTGACTAACAGCGGGGAGCTGTTTTTT; CDR3aa: CASSGLTNSGELFF
v_gene: TRBV5-1; d_gene: -; abundance: -; j_gene: TRBJ2-5; CDR3nt: TGCGCCAGCAGCTTAAAAGCGAAGGAGACCCAGTACTTC; CDR3aa: CASSLKAKETQYF
v_gene: TRBV2; d_gene: -; abundance: -; j_gene: TRBJ2-5; CDR3nt: TGTGCCAGCAGTGTAGGAGTACAAGAGACCCAGTACTTC; CDR3aa: CASSVGVQETQYF
v_gene: TRBV18; d_gene: TRBD1; abundance: -; j_gene: TRBJ1-3; CDR3nt: TGTGCCAGCTCACGGGACAGGTCTGGAAACACCATATATTTT; CDR3aa: CASSRDRSGNTIYF
v_gene: TRBV29-1; d_gene: -; abundance: -; j_gene: TRBJ2-7; CDR3nt: TGCAGCGTTGTGATTCCCCCACGGTCCTACGAGCAGTACTTC; CDR3aa: CSVVIPPRSYEQYF
v_gene: TRBV7-2; d_gene: -; abundance: once; j_gene: TRBJ2-5; CDR3nt: TGTGCCAGCAGCTCCATCGGGGTAATAGGGGAGACCCAGTACTTC; CDR3aa: CASSSIGVIGETQYF
v_gene: TRBV10-3; d_gene: TRBD2; abundance: -; j_gene: TRBJ2-2; CDR3nt: TGTGCCATCAGTGGGACTAGCGGGAGGGCGAACACCGGGGAGCTGTTTTTT; CDR3aa: CAISGTSGRANTGELFF
v_gene: TRBV4-1; d_gene: TRBD1; abundance: -; j_gene: TRBJ2-7; CDR3nt: TGCGCCAGCAGCCAGGGACAGCTAGCTGCGTACGAGCAGTACTTC; CDR3aa: CASSQGQLAAYEQYF